This section outlines one T cell receptor (beta chain) sequence together with its context. The target antigen is unknown. This may come from a read error, since a much larger clone is one base off. This entry belongs to a study of read filtering for tumor transcriptome and immune sequencing. The library was built from about 400 ng RNA with molecular barcoded adaptors for alpha/delta and beta/gamma chains. TCRdb re-called the reads with MiXCR, one entry per CDR3 protein. The sample holds 35,000 to 50,000 distinct CDR3 sequences, around 19% seen once. Findings of the study overall: This fraction held mixed bone marrow immune cells after CD138-negative sorting. In IR-seq, single-read clonotypes were roughly 82% of clonotypes but approximately 3.5% of reads. IR-seq and RNA-seq agreed better without single-read clonotypes.

Per germline, CDR1 SNHLY and CDR2 FYNNEI. The CDR3 is made up of 16 amino acids. This sequence was found in a donor aged 40 or older with multiple myeloma. The sequenced material came from a population of CD138-negative cells sorted from bone marrow. V gene TRBV2 combines with J gene TRBJ2-7; 9 nucleotides line up with TRBD1. The CDR3 spells CASSANQGTGNREQNF. The CDR3 nucleotides read TGTGCCAGCAGTGCCAACCAAGGGACAGGGAATCGGGAGCAGAACTTC.